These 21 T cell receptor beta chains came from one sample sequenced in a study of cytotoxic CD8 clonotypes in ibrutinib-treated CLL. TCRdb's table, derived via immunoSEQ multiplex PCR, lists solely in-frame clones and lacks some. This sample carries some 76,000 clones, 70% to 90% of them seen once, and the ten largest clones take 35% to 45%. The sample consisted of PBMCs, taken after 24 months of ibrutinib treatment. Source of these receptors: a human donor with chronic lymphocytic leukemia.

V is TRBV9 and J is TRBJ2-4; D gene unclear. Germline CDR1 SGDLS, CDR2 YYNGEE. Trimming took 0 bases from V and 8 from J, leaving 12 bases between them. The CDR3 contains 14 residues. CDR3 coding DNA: TGTGCCAGCAGCGTAGACCCCCTTGTGGACATTCAGTACTTC. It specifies CASSVDPLVDIQYF.

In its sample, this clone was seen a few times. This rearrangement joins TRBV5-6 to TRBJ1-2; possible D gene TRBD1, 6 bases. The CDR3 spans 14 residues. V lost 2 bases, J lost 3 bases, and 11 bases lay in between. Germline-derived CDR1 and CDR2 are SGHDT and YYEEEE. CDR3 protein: CASSFTGRDYGYTF. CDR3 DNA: TGTGCCAGCAGCTTCACAGGGAGGGACTATGGCTACACCTTC.

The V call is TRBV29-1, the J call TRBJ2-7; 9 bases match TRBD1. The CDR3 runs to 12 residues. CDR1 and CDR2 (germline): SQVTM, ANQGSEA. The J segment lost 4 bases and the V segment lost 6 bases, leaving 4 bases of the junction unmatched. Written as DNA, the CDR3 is TGCAGCGTCGGAGGACAGGGGTACGAGCAGTACTTC. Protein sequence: CSVGGQGYEQYF.

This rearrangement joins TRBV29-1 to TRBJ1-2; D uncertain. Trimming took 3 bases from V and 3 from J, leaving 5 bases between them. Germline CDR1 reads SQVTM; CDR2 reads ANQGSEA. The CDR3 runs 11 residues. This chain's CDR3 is CSVDHYYGYTF. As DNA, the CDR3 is TGCAGCGTTGACCACTACTATGGCTACACCTTC.

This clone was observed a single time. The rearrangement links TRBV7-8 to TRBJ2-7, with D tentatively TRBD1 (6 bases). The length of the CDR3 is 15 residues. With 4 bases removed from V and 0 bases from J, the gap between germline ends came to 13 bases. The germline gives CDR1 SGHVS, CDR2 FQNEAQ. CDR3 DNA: TGTGCCAGCAGCTCGACCGGGACACCCTCCTACGAGCAGTACTTC. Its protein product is CASSSTGTPSYEQYF.

The CDR3 nucleotides read TGTGCCAGCAGTTCTCTCCCTGGGGCTGGAAACACCATATATTTT. This translates into CASSSLPGAGNTIYF. The V gene is TRBV28, the J gene TRBJ1-3; D gene ambiguous. Germline CDR1 reads MDHEN; CDR2 reads SYDVKM. The V gene lost 4 bases and the J gene lost 2 bases, with 12 bases spanning the gap. The CDR3 covers 15 residues.

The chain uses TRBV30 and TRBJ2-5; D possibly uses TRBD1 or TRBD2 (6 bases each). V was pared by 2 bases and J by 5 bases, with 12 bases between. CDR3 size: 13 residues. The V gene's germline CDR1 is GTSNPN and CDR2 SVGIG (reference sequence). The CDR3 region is CAWSRGVVETQYF. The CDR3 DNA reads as TGTGCCTGGAGTAGGGGGGTGGTCGAGACCCAGTACTTC.

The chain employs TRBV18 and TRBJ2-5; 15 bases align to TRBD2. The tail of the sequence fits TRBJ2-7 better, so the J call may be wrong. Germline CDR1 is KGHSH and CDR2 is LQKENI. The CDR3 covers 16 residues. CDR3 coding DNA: TGTGCCAGCTCACCACCCGGGACTAGCGGGAGGTACGAGCAGTACTTC. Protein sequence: CASSPPGTSGRYEQYF.

The CDR3 DNA follows: TGTGCCAGCAGCCAGGACAGCTTTCTTTACGAGCAGTACTTC. Protein product: CASSQDSFLYEQYF. This chain links TRBV11-2 with TRBJ2-7; the D gene is possibly TRBD1 (6 bases). CDR1 and CDR2 (germline): SGHAT, FQNNGV. The CDR3 runs 14 residues. V gave up 5 bases and J gave up 4 bases, with 15 bases separating them.

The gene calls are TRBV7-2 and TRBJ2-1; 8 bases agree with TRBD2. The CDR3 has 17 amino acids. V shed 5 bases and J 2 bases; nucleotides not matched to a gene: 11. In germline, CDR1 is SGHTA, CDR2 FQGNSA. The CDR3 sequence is CASSPKSAGVAYNEQFF. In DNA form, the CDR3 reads TGTGCCAGCAGCCCAAAATCAGCGGGAGTAGCCTACAATGAGCAGTTCTTC.

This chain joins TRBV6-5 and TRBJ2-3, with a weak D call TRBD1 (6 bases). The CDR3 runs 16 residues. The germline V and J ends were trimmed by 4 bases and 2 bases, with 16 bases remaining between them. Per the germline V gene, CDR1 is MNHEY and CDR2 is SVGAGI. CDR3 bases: TGTGCCAGCAGTTCGACCGGGACACACCCCACAGATACGCAGTATTTT. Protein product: CASSSTGTHPTDTQYF.

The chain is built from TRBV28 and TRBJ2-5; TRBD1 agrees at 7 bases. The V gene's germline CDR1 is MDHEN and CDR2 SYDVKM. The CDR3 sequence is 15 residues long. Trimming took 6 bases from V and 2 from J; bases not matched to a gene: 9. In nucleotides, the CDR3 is TGTGCCAGCAGGAAGGGACAGAACAGACAAGAGACCCAGTACTTC. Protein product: CASRKGQNRQETQYF.

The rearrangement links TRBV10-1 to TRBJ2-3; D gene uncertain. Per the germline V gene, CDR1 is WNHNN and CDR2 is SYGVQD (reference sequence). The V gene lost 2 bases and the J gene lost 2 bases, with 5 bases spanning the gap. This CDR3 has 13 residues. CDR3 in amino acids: CASSERTTDTQYF. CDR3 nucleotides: TGCGCCAGCAGTGAGCGGACCACAGATACGCAGTATTTT.

The CDR3 coding sequence is TGCGCCAGCAGCCAACTCCCAACGCTGAGCTCCTACAATGAGCAGTTCTTC. Protein: CASSQLPTLSSYNEQFF. The V gene is TRBV4-3, the J gene TRBJ2-1; D not resolved. Trimming left V 2 bases short and J 0 bases short, with 14 bases between. The CDR3 extends over 17 amino acids. Germline values: CDR1 LGHNA, CDR2 YSLEER.

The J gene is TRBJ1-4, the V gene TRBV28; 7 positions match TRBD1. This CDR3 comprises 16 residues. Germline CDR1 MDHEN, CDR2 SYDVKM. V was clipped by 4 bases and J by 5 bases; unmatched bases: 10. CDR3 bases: TGTGCCAGCAGTTCCCGGGACAGACCCTTCAATGAAAAACTGTTTTTT. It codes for CASSSRDRPFNEKLFF.

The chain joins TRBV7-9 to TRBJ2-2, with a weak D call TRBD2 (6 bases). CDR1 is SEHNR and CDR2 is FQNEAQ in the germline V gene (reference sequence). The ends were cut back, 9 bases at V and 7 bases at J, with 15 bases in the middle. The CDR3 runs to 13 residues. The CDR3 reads CAREGVVIGELFF. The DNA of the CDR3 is TGTGCCAGGGAGGGAGTCGTCATCGGGGAGCTGTTTTTT.

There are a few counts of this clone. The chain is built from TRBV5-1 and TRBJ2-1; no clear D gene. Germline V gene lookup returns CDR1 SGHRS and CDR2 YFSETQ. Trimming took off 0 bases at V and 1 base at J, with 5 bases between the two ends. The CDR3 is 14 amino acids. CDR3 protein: CASSLDSSYNEQFF. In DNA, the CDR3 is TGCGCCAGCAGCTTGGATAGTTCCTACAATGAGCAGTTCTTC.

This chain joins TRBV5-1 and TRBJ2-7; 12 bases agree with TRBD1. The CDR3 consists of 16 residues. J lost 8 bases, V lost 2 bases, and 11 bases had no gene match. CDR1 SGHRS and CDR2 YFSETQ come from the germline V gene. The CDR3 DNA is TGCGCCAGCAGCTTCGGAACCGGGACAGGGGGCTCTCAGCAGTACTTC. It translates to CASSFGTGTGGSQQYF.

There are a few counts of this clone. The CDR3 DNA follows: TGTGCCAGCAGCTTAGTTTACAAACAGGGGCGGGGAACTGAAGCTTTCTTT. The encoded protein is CASSLVYKQGRGTEAFF. The chain has TRBV7-2 and TRBJ1-1; TRBD1 matches 7 bases. The length of the CDR3 is 17 residues. Germline V lookup: CDR1 SGHTA, CDR2 FQGNSA. V was clipped by 1 base and J by 5 bases; unmatched bases: 13.

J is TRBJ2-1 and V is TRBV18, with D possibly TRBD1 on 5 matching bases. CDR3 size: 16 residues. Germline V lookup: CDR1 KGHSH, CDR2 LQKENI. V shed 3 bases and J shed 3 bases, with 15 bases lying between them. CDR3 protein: CASSPVGQGYYNEQFF. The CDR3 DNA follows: TGTGCCAGCTCACCGGTTGGGCAGGGCTACTACAATGAGCAGTTCTTC.

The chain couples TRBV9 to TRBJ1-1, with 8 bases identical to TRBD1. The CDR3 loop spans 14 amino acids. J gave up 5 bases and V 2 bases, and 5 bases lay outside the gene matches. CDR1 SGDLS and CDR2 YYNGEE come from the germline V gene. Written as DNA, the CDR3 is TGTGCCAGCAGCGTTAACAGGGGGGGTACTGAAGCTTTCTTT. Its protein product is CASSVNRGGTEAFF.